The 28 T cell receptor beta chains listed next were all sequenced from one sample in a study of siplizumab effects on memory and regulatory T cells. Data came from immunoSEQ multiplex PCR; TCRdb stores just in-frame clones and leaves some out. This repertoire shows several thousand clones, roughly 69% found once; its top ten account for 67%. Specimen: effector memory CD8+ T cells sorted from blood. As for subset: unstimulated CD8+ effector memory T cells. Receptors were obtained from a human donor in good health.

This clone has just a few counts. The chain has TRBV5-6 and TRBJ2-1; D is ambiguous. CDR3 length: 15 amino acids. V was pared by 3 bases and J by 7 bases, with 17 bases between. Germline CDR1 is SGHDT and CDR2 is YYEEEE. The CDR3 DNA is TGTGCCAGCAGCTCGACGCCGTTACTCACGAATGAGCAGTTCTTC. Translating it yields CASSSTPLLTNEQFF.

This sequence joins TRBV6-5 and TRBJ1-5; D might be TRBD1 (6 bases). Trimming pared 6 bases from V and 3 bases from J, leaving 9 bases between. The CDR3 consists of 13 residues. CDR1 is MNHEY, CDR2 SVGAGI, per germline. CDR3 protein: CASRDSNNQPQHF. The CDR3 DNA sequence: TGTGCCAGCAGGGACAGTAACAATCAGCCCCAGCATTTT.

This clone was detected only a few times. J is TRBJ2-7 and V is TRBV19, with TRBD1 identical over 8 bases. Trimming removed 5 bases from V and 2 bases from J; junction bases left unmatched: 5. CDR3 length: 14 residues. Germline V gene data show CDR1 as LNHDA and CDR2 as SQIVND (reference sequence). DNA of the CDR3: TGTGCCAGTAGTCCGGACAGGGTAGCCTACGAGCAGTACTTC. This sequence encodes CASSPDRVAYEQYF.

The chain employs TRBV5-1 and TRBJ2-3; D is unclear. Germline-derived CDR1 and CDR2 are SGHRS and YFSETQ. CDR3 length equals 18 residues. The V end was cut by 0 bases, the J end by 0 bases, with 17 bases between. The CDR3 nucleotides are TGCGCCAGCAGCTTGGCAAGGACGGGTACCACTAGCACAGATACGCAGTATTTT. Translating it yields CASSLARTGTTSTDTQYF. The entire variable domain, with the rest obtained from reference TRBV5-1 and TRBJ2-3, is as follows: KAGVTQTPRYLIKTRGQQVTLSCSPISGHRSVSWYQQTPGQGLQFLFEYFSETQRNKGNFPGRFSGRQFSNSRSEMNVSTLELGDSALYLCASSLARTGTTSTDTQYFGPGTRLTVL.

The chain couples TRBV7-9 to TRBJ2-5; D uncertain. The V gene's germline CDR1 is SEHNR and CDR2 FQNEAQ (reference sequence). This CDR3 comprises 11 residues. Trimming removed 6 bases at V and 0 bases at J, with 2 bases between. The CDR3 here is CASSYQETQYF. For the CDR3, the DNA is TGTGCCAGCAGTTACCAAGAGACCCAGTACTTC. Based on the CDR3 plus reference TRBV7-9 and TRBJ2-5, the full variable domain is DTGVSQNPRHKITKRGQNVTFRCDPISEHNRLYWYRQTLGQGPEFLTYFQNEAQLEKSRLLSDRFSAERPKGSFSTLEIQRTEQGDSAMYLCASSYQETQYFGPGTRLLVL.

The rearrangement joins TRBV18 to TRBJ2-7, with D perhaps matching TRBD1 (5 bases). The CDR3 runs 15 residues. Germline-derived CDR1 and CDR2 are KGHSH and LQKENI. V lost 0 bases and J lost 2, with 11 bases in between. The CDR3 DNA reads as TGTGCCAGCTCACCACCCCTAAGGGGTCCCTACGAGCAGTACTTC. Translating it yields CASSPPLRGPYEQYF.

To note about this clone: At the DNA level, this CDR3 is encoded by other sequences in the same sample as well. The rearrangement joins TRBV6-4 to TRBJ2-3; TRBD2 matches at 12 bases. The germline V gene has CDR1 MRHNA and CDR2 SNTAGT. The CDR3 length is 15 residues. Unmatched junction bases numbered 0, after V lost 0 bases and J lost 5 bases. Here the CDR3 DNA reads TGTGCCAGCAGTGACTCGACTAGCGGGGGAGATACGCAGTATTTT. Amino acids: CASSDSTSGGDTQYF.

The gene calls are TRBV5-4 and TRBJ1-5; D is unclear. The CDR3 loop spans 12 amino acids. V lost 1 base, J lost 6 bases, and 5 bases lay in between. The germline CDR1 and CDR2 sequences are SGHNT and YYREEE (reference sequence). As DNA, the CDR3 is TGTGCCAGCAGCTTGATGGGTCAGCCCCAGCATTTT. Protein sequence: CASSLMGQPQHF.

This chain connects TRBV13 to TRBJ2-6, with 7 bases fitting TRBD1. Losses at the gene ends were 8 bases for V and 2 bases for J; bases not matched to a gene: 9. The germline gives CDR1 PRHDT, CDR2 FYEKMQ (reference sequence). The CDR3 has 16 residues. CDR3 bases: TGTGCCAGCTCGGGACAGCGTTTGGCTGGGGCCAACGTCCTGACTTTC. As protein: CASSGQRLAGANVLTF.

This sequence joins TRBV29-1 and TRBJ2-1; 9 bases agree with TRBD2. CDR3 size: 15 residues. The ends lost 1 base at V and 8 bases at J; junction bases unmatched: 9. Germline V gene data show CDR1 as SQVTM and CDR2 as ANQGSEA. CDR3 sequence: CSVEGYSGSFDEQFF. DNA for the CDR3: TGCAGCGTTGAAGGATATAGCGGGAGTTTCGATGAGCAGTTCTTC.

In its sample, this clone was seen a few times. V usage is TRBV4-1 and J usage is TRBJ1-2; possibly TRBD1 for D (6 bases). The germline V gene encodes CDR1 MGHRA and CDR2 YSYEKL. V was trimmed by 5 bases and J by 3 bases, leaving 22 bases between them. This CDR3 is built from 17 residues. The CDR3 loop is CASSITEGDLDYYGYTF. The CDR3 nucleotides are TGCGCCAGCAGCATAACGGAGGGGGATCTCGACTACTATGGCTACACCTTC.

V and J are TRBV4-1 and TRBJ2-2; a possible D gene is TRBD1 (5 bases). Germline CDR1 MGHRA, CDR2 YSYEKL. This CDR3 region has 13 residues. V lost 5 bases, J lost 4 bases, and 8 bases lay in between. CDR3: CASSYGATGELFF. CDR3 bases: TGCGCCAGCAGCTATGGGGCCACCGGGGAGCTGTTTTTT.

The rearrangement uses TRBV7-8 and TRBJ2-2; D may be TRBD1 (5 bases). Trimming cost V 5 bases and J 7 bases, with 17 bases left between them. Germline CDR1 SGHVS, CDR2 FQNEAQ. The CDR3 is 15 amino acids. The CDR3 reads CASSPTKERGGELFF. CDR3 coding DNA: TGTGCCAGCAGCCCCACAAAAGAAAGGGGCGGGGAGCTGTTTTTT.

This CDR3 reads CASSYTGLAQETQYF. CDR3 DNA: TGTGCCAGCAGCTATACGGGACTAGCTCAAGAGACCCAGTACTTC. This chain connects TRBV5-5 to TRBJ2-5; TRBD2 matches 9 bases. V dropped 3 bases and J dropped 2; count of bases not matched to a gene: 5. Germline values: CDR1 SGHKS, CDR2 YYEKEE (reference sequence). The CDR3 has 15 residues.

The J gene is TRBJ2-1, the V gene TRBV19; 12 bases agree with TRBD2. The CDR3 runs 16 residues. Germline CDR1 LNHDA, CDR2 SQIVND (reference sequence). The V gene end was trimmed by 5 bases and the J gene end by 7 bases; junction bases not matched to a gene: 9. Written as DNA, the CDR3 is TGTGCCAGTAGTCCCAGACTAGCGGGAGAGGGTAATGAGCAGTTCTTC. This codes for CASSPRLAGEGNEQFF.

The rearrangement uses TRBV29-1 and TRBJ2-5; D possibly corresponds to TRBD1 (6 bases). This CDR3 has 12 amino acids. Germline loops: CDR1 SQVTM, CDR2 ANQGSEA. Trimming removed 5 bases at V and 4 bases at J, with 11 bases between. The CDR3 region is CSVNRDGETQYF. CDR3 nucleotide sequence: TGCAGCGTTAACAGGGATGGAGAGACCCAGTACTTC.

This clone is medium-sized. This chain links TRBV14 with TRBJ2-1; 7 bases align to TRBD1. CDR3 length equals 15 residues. Trimming removed 5 bases from V and 2 bases from J; junction bases left unmatched: 6. CDR1 is SGHDN, CDR2 FVKESK, per germline. CDR3 sequence: CASSMTGYTYNEQFF. In DNA form, the CDR3 reads TGTGCCAGCAGCATGACAGGGTACACCTACAATGAGCAGTTCTTC.

The chain has TRBV27 and TRBJ2-1; possibly TRBD2 for D (6 bases). The CDR3 is 15 residues long. Trimming cost V 0 bases and J 7 bases, with 13 bases left between them. Germline loops: CDR1 MNHEY, CDR2 SMNVEV (reference sequence). The CDR3 DNA reads TGTGCCAGCAGTTTATCACGGGGGATGCTGAATGAGCAGTTCTTC. This gives the protein CASSLSRGMLNEQFF.

The V call is TRBV7-2, the J call TRBJ2-1; 10 bases line up with TRBD2. This CDR3 has 15 amino acids. V dropped 2 bases and J dropped 8; count of bases not matched to a gene: 6. Germline assignment: CDR1 SGHTA and CDR2 FQGNSA. The CDR3 here is CASSLLPSGGDEQFF. The CDR3 DNA reads TGTGCCAGCAGCTTACTCCCTAGCGGGGGCGATGAGCAGTTCTTC.

The rearrangement uses TRBV18 and TRBJ1-1; TRBD1 aligns across 9 bases. J was trimmed by 0 bases and V by 3 bases; bases with no gene match: 5. The CDR3 has 16 amino acids. CDR1 KGHSH and CDR2 LQKENI come from the germline V gene. CDR3 nucleotide sequence: TGTGCCAGCTCACCCGAGACAGGGGGAATGAACACTGAAGCTTTCTTT. Protein: CASSPETGGMNTEAFF.

The V gene is TRBV20-1, the J gene TRBJ1-2, with D unclear. The CDR3 is 10 amino acids. V was pared by 3 bases and J by 4 bases, with 3 bases between. CDR1 DFQATT and CDR2 SNEGSKA come from the germline V gene (reference sequence). The CDR3 DNA sequence: TGCAGTGCTAGTACCTATGGCTACACCTTC. Amino acid sequence: CSASTYGYTF.

This chain uses TRBV11-3 with TRBJ2-3, with 7 nucleotides matching TRBD2. The CDR3 covers 13 residues. CDR1 and CDR2 (germline): SGHNT, YENEEA. Trimming cost V 7 bases and J 4 bases; bases outside gene matches: 5. In DNA form, the CDR3 reads TGTGCCAGCAAGACGGGAGGCTCAGATACGCAGTATTTT. This translates into CASKTGGSDTQYF.

This clone appeared a single time. The J gene is TRBJ1-1, the V gene TRBV6-6, with D unclear. This CDR3 has 16 residues. Germline CDR1 MNHNY, CDR2 SVGAGI (reference sequence). The V gene lost 2 bases and the J gene lost 1 base, with 14 bases spanning the gap. The CDR3, as DNA: TGTGCCAGCAGTTACCGGTGGGGTCCTTGGAACACTGAAGCTTTCTTT. This translates into CASSYRWGPWNTEAFF.

A word on this clone: This likely traces to a read error, being one base from a far larger clone. The J gene is TRBJ1-5, the V gene TRBV1; the tabulated D call, TRBD1, remains unverified against the DNA. TRBV1 is shown as a pseudogene. This CDR3 contains 15 residues. CDR3 nucleotides: TGCACCAGCAGCCAGTACACAAACAGCAATCAGCCCCAGCATTTT. The encoded protein is CTSSQYTNSNQPQHF.

The rearrangement uses TRBV13 and TRBJ2-7, with no clear D. Germline CDR1 and CDR2: PRHDT and FYEKMQ (reference sequence). The CDR3 totals 12 residues. V lost 1 base to trimming and J lost 3 bases, with 4 bases between them. This CDR3 is CASSLEGYEQYF. DNA for the CDR3: TGTGCCAGCAGCTTAGAGGGCTACGAGCAGTACTTC.

The J gene is TRBJ2-3, the V gene TRBV29-1; no clear D. The CDR3 spans 13 residues. Trimming pared 6 bases from V and 6 bases from J, leaving 16 bases between. CDR1 is SQVTM, CDR2 ANQGSEA, per germline. CDR3 loop: CSVDALGSDTQYF. In DNA form, the CDR3 reads TGCAGCGTGGATGCGTTGGGATCTGATACGCAGTATTTT.

The rearrangement uses TRBV7-2 and TRBJ1-1; D uncertain. Germline lookup yields CDR1 SGHTA and CDR2 FQGNSA. Trimming pared 5 bases from V and 3 bases from J, leaving 13 bases between. CDR3 length: 14 residues. This CDR3 reads CASSPPGRYTEAFF. The CDR3 DNA follows: TGTGCCAGCAGCCCCCCGGGCAGGTACACTGAAGCTTTCTTT.

A few counts support this clone. This rearrangement joins TRBV27 to TRBJ2-7, with TRBD2 matching 7 bases. Germline V gene sequence: CDR1 MNHEY, CDR2 SMNVEV (reference sequence). This CDR3 has 14 residues. The J segment lost 3 bases and the V segment lost 2 bases, leaving 4 bases of the junction unmatched. CDR3 sequence (DNA): TGTGCCAGCAGTTTAGACGGGAGGAACTACGAGCAGTACTTC. It specifies CASSLDGRNYEQYF.